These 11 T cell receptor beta chains originate from one sample sequenced in a study of cytomegalovirus exposure and HLA in healthy donors. Primers: 60 Vbeta forward and 13 Jbeta reverse. Method: immunoSEQ multiplex PCR; TCRdb's copy keeps in-frame clones and lacks some. The sample carries about 190,000 clones, 70% to 75% recorded once. The sequenced material came from PBMCs. Receptors originate from a young man in good health and CMV-seropositive.

The chain has TRBV28 and TRBJ2-1, with D hard to call. Trimming took off 2 bases at V and 6 bases at J, with 5 bases between the two ends. This CDR3 is built from 12 residues. Germline CDR1 and CDR2: MDHEN and SYDVKM. CDR3 DNA sequence: TGTGCCAGCAGTTTAATCCTCAATGAGCAGTTCTTC. Translation gives CASSLILNEQFF.

The chain has TRBV28 and TRBJ2-7; the match to TRBD1 covers 8 bases. The J segment lost 2 bases and the V segment lost 9 bases, leaving 9 bases of the junction unmatched. The CDR3 sequence is 14 residues long. Germline CDR1 is MDHEN and CDR2 is SYDVKM. The CDR3, as DNA: TGTGCCAGTACCCCCGGGACAGGCCCCTACGAGCAGTACTTC. Translation gives CASTPGTGPYEQYF.

This sequence joins TRBV18 and TRBJ2-4; D is perhaps TRBD2 (6 bases). This CDR3 has 17 residues. Germline CDR1 KGHSH, CDR2 LQKENI. The V and J ends lost 2 bases and 1 base respectively, with 15 bases between them. The CDR3 nucleotides are TGTGCCAGCTCACCAAGCGGCGGGGAGGCGGCCAAAAACATTCAGTACTTC. Translated, it gives CASSPSGGEAAKNIQYF.

This clone occurred a few times. The rearrangement joins TRBV21-1 to TRBJ2-7; TRBD2, the table's D call, lacks a check against the DNA. TRBV21-1 is flagged as a pseudogene. This CDR3 has 16 residues. The CDR3 DNA is TGTGCCAGCAGCAAAGGTTCGGGAGCCCACGTCTACGAGCAGTACTTC. Amino acids: CASSKGSGAHVYEQYF.

A few counts support this clone. The chain uses TRBV7-9 and TRBJ2-7, with TRBD1 matching 9 bases. The V gene end was trimmed by 5 bases and the J gene end by 3 bases; junction bases not matched to a gene: 5. The CDR3 has 14 residues. The germline V gene encodes CDR1 SEHNR and CDR2 FQNEAQ (reference sequence). CDR3 in DNA: TGTGCCAGCAGCGGACCGGGACAGGGCTACGAGCAGTACTTC. Translating gives CASSGPGQGYEQYF.

This clone has more than one count but fewer than ten. CDR3 in DNA: TGTGCCAGCAGCGTAGGAGGGACAGGGGTGACAGATACGCAGTATTTT. The encoded protein is CASSVGGTGVTDTQYF. The chain links TRBV9 to TRBJ2-3, with TRBD1 matching over 10 bases. With V trimmed by 0 bases and J by 3 bases, 4 bases remained unmatched. This CDR3 spans 16 amino acids. The V gene's germline CDR1 is SGDLS and CDR2 YYNGEE.

The chain links TRBV7-3 to TRBJ2-5, with 11 bases matching TRBD2. CDR1 is SGHTA, CDR2 FQGTGA, per germline. The CDR3 totals 17 residues. J gave up 2 bases and V 0 bases, and 5 bases lay outside the gene matches. The CDR3 DNA sequence: TGTGCCAGCAGCTTAACCCACACTAGCGGGGGTCAAGAGACCCAGTACTTC. It specifies CASSLTHTSGGQETQYF.

A few counts support this clone. The V and J genes are TRBV6-5 and TRBJ2-2; 12 nucleotides align to TRBD1. The CDR3 is 16 residues long. With V trimmed by 4 bases and J by 9 bases, 9 bases remained unmatched. Germline V gene sequence: CDR1 MNHEY, CDR2 SVGAGI. CDR3: CASSLTGTGGDRELFF. The CDR3 DNA follows: TGTGCCAGCAGTTTGACCGGGACAGGGGGCGATCGGGAGCTGTTTTTT.

V gene TRBV7-2 combines with J gene TRBJ1-5; D unresolved. CDR3 size: 13 residues. Germline V gene data show CDR1 as SGHTA and CDR2 as FQGNSA. V gave up 4 bases and J gave up 2 bases, with 6 bases separating them. This CDR3 reads CASSSSGNQPQHF. The CDR3 DNA reads as TGTGCCAGCAGCTCAAGCGGCAATCAGCCCCAGCATTTT.

The sample holds one count of this clone. Here the CDR3 reads CASSPTLNSPLHF. Written as DNA, the CDR3 is TGTGCCAGCAGCCCCACATTAAATTCACCCCTCCACTTT. This chain links TRBV6-5 with TRBJ1-6; D unresolved. The CDR3 consists of 13 residues. Germline V lookup: CDR1 MNHEY, CDR2 SVGAGI. V was trimmed by 6 bases and J by 7 bases, leaving 10 bases between them.

The chain couples TRBV20-1 to TRBJ1-1; D not certain. CDR3 length equals 11 residues. V dropped 6 bases and J dropped 3 bases, with 8 bases sitting between them. Germline CDR1 DFQATT, CDR2 SNEGSKA (reference sequence). Here the CDR3 DNA reads TGCAGTGCGGTCGGGGACACTGAAGCTTTCTTT. Residues: CSAVGDTEAFF.